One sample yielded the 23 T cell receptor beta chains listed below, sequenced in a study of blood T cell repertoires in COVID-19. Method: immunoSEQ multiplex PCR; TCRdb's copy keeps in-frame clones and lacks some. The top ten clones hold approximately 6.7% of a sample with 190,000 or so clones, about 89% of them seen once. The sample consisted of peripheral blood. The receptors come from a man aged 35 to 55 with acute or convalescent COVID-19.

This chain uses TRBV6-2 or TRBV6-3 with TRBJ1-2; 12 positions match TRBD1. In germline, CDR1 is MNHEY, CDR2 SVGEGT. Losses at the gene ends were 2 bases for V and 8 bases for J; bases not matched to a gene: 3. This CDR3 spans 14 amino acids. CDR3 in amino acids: CASSYGTGGRGYTF. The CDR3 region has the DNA TGTGCCAGCAGTTACGGGACAGGGGGCCGAGGCTACACCTTC.

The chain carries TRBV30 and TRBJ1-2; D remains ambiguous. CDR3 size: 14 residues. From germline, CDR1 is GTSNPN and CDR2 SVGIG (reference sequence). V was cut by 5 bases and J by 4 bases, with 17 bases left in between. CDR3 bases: TGTGCCTGGTGGGAGGAGGGCCATAGCTATGGCTACACCTTC. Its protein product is CAWWEEGHSYGYTF.

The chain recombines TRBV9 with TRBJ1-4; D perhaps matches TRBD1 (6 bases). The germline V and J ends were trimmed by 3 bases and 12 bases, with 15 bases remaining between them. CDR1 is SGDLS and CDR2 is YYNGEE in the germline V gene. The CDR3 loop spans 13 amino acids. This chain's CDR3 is CASSGTGGGQLFF. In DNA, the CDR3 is TGTGCCAGCAGCGGCACGGGGGGCGGGCAACTGTTTTTT.

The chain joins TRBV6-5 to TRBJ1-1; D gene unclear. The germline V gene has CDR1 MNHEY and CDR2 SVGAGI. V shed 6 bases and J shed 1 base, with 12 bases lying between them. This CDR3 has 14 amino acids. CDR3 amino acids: CASRPLAGNTEAFF. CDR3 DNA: TGTGCCAGCAGACCCCTTGCGGGGAACACTGAAGCTTTCTTT.

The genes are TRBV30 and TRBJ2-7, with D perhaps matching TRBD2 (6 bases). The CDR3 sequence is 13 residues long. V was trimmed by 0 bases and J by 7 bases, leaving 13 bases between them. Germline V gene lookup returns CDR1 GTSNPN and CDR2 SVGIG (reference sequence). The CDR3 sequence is CAWSVGGNWEQYF. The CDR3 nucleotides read TGTGCCTGGAGTGTTGGGGGGAATTGGGAGCAGTACTTC.

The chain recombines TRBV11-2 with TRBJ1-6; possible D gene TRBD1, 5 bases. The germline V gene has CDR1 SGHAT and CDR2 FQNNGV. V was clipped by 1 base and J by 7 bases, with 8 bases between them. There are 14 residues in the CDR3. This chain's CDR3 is CASSLAGENSPLHF. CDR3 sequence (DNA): TGTGCCAGCAGCTTAGCGGGGGAGAATTCACCCCTCCACTTT.

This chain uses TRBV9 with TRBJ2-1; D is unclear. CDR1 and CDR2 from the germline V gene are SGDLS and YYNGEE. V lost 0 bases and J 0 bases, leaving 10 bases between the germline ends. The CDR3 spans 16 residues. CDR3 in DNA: TGTGCCAGCAGCGTAGTGGGCACACCCTCCTACAATGAGCAGTTCTTC. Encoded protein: CASSVVGTPSYNEQFF.

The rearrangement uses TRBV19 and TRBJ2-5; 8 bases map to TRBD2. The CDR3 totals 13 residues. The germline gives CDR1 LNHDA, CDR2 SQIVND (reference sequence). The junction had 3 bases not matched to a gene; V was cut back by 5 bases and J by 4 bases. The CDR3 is CASSGTRGETQYF. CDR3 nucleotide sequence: TGTGCCAGTAGTGGGACTAGGGGAGAGACCCAGTACTTC.

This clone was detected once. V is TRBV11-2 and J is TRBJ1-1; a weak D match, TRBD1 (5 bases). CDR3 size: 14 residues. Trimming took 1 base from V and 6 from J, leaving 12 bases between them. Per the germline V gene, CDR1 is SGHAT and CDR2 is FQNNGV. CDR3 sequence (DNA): TGTGCCAGCAGCTTAGTGACAGACGGCGCTGAAGCTTTCTTT. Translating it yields CASSLVTDGAEAFF.

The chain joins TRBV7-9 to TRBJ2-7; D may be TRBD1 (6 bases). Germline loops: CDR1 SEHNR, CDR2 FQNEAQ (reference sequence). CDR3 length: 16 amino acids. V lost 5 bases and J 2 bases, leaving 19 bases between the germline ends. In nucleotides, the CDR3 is TGTGCCAGCAGCGCCAGGGCTCCAGGGGAGACCTACGAGCAGTACTTC. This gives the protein CASSARAPGETYEQYF.

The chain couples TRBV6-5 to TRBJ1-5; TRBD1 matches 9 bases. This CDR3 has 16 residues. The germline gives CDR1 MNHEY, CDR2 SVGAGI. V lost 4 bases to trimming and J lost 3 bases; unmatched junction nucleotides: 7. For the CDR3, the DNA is TGTGCCAGCAGTTGGGACAGGGCAACTATCAATCAGCCCCAGCATTTT. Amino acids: CASSWDRATINQPQHF.

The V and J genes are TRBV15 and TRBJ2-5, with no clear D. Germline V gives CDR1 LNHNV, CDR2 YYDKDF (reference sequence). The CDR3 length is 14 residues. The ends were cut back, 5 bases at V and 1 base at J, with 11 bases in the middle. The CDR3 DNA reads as TGTGCCACCAGCCGAGGTGGCCTCCAAGAGACCCAGTACTTC. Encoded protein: CATSRGGLQETQYF.

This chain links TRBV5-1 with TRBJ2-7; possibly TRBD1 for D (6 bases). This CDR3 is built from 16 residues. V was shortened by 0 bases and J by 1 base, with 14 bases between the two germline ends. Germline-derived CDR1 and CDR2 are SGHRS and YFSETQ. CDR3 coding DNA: TGCGCCAGCAGCTTGGCCTTGGGGGCCAAATCCTACGAGCAGTACTTC. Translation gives CASSLALGAKSYEQYF.

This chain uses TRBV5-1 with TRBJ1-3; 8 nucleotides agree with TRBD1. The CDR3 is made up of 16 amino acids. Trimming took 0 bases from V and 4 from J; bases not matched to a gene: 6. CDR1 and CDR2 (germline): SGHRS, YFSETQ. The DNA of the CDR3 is TGCGCCAGCAGCTTGGCCGGGACAGGTGCAGGAAACACCATATATTTT. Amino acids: CASSLAGTGAGNTIYF.

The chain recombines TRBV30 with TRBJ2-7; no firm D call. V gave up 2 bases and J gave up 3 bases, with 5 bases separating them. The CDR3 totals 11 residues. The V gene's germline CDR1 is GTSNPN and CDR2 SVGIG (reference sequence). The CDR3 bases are TGTGCCTGGAGTCTACTCTACGAGCAGTACTTC. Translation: CAWSLLYEQYF.

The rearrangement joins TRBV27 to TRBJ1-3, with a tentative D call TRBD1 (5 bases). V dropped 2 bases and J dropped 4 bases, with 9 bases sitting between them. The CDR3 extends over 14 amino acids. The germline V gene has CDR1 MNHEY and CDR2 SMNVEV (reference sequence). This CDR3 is CASSLTGDGNTIYF. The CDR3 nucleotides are TGTGCCAGCAGTTTAACGGGGGACGGAAACACCATATATTTT.

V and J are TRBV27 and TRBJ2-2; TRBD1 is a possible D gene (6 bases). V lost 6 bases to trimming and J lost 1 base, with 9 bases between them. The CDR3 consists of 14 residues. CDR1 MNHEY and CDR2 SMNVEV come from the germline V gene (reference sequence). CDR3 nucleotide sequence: TGTGCCAGCAGCTGGGGACAGAACACCGGGGAGCTGTTTTTT. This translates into CASSWGQNTGELFF.

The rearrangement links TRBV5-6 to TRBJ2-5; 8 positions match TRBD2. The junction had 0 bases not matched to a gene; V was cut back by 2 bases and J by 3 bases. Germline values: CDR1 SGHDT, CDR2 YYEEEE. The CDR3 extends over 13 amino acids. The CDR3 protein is CASSFSGEETQYF. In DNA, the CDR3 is TGTGCCAGCAGCTTTAGCGGGGAAGAGACCCAGTACTTC.

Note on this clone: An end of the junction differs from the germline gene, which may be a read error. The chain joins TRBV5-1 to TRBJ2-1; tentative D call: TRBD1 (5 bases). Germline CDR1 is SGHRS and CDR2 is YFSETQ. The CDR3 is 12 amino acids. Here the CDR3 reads CASGEGLAGKIF. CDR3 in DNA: TGCGCCAGCGGAGAAGGGTTGGCAGGGAAGATCTTC.

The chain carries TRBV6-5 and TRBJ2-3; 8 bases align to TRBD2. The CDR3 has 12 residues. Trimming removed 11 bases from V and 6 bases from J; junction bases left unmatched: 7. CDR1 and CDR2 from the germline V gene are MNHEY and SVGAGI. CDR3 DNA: TGTGCCGGCGGGGGGCCGGAGGATACGCAGTATTTT. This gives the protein CAGGGPEDTQYF.

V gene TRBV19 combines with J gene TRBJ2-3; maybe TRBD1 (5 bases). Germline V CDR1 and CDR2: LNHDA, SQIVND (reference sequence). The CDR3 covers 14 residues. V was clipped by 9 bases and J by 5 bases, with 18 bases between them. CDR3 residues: CASKSQGQGDTQYF. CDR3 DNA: TGTGCCAGCAAATCCCAGGGTCAGGGAGATACGCAGTATTTT.

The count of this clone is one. The CDR3 nucleotides read TGTGCCAGCAACAACAGGGCCCTGGGGGGCTACACCTTC. It codes for CASNNRALGGYTF. V is TRBV5-6 and J is TRBJ1-2, with D possibly being TRBD1 (6 bases). V was trimmed by 6 bases and J by 8 bases, leaving 17 bases between them. This CDR3 contains 13 residues. Germline CDR1 SGHDT, CDR2 YYEEEE. Complete variable domain (other parts from reference TRBV5-6 and TRBJ1-2): DAGVTQSPTHLIKTRGQQVTLRCSPKSGHDTVSWYQQALGQGPQFIFQYYEEEERQRGNFPDRFSGHQFPNYSSELNVNALLLGDSALYLCASNNRALGGYTFGSGTRLTVV.

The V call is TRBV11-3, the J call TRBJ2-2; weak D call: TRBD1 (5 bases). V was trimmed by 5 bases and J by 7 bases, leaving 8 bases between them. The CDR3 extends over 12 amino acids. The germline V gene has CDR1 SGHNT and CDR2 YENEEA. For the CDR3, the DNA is TGTGCCAGCAGCCTCAGGGACGGGGAGCTGTTTTTT. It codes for CASSLRDGELFF.